This T cell receptor beta chain was recorded in a study of OX40 agonist ivuxolimab in advanced cancers. Overall study findings and caveats: More expanded clones were seen, on average, in CD8+ T cells than in CD4+.

About this clone itself: Its antigen remains unknown.

Exclusion applied to patients with autoimmune disease history or systemic immunosuppression. The CDR3 has 17 residues. The J segment lost 4 bases and the V segment lost 3 bases, leaving 16 bases of the junction unmatched. Germline V gene lookup returns CDR1 GTSNPN and CDR2 SVGIG (reference sequence). Libraries were prepared by immunoSEQ multiplex PCR; TCRdb keeps only in-frame clonotypes and omits some of them. The sample has 55,000 to 70,000 clones, roughly four fifths seen once. The chain uses TRBV30 and TRBJ2-7; 9 nucleotides match TRBD1. The receptor was derived from an adult with an advanced solid tumor such as melanoma, head and neck, liver or kidney cancer. Sequenced here: CD4+ or CD8+ T cells sorted from blood, sampled in a trial of the OX40 agonist ivuxolimab. The CDR3 DNA sequence: TGTGCCTGGAGCCATTGGACAGGGGTCTCCTCTTCGTACGAGCAGTACTTC. It codes for CAWSHWTGVSSSYEQYF.